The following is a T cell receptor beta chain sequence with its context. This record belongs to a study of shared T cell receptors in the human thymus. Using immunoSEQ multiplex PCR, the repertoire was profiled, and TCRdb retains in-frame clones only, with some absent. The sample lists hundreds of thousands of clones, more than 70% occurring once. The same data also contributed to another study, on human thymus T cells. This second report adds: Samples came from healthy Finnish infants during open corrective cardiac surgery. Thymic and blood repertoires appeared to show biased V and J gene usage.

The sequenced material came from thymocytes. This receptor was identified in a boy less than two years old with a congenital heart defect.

The CDR3 here is CASSPRRRGDNEQFF. Written as DNA, the CDR3 is TGTGCCAGCAGCCCCCGGCGCCGCGGCGACAATGAGCAGTTCTTC. J is TRBJ2-1 and V is TRBV27, with unresolved D. V was trimmed by 6 bases and J by 5 bases, leaving 17 bases between them. Germline V lookup: CDR1 MNHEY, CDR2 SMNVEV (reference sequence). The CDR3 runs 15 residues.